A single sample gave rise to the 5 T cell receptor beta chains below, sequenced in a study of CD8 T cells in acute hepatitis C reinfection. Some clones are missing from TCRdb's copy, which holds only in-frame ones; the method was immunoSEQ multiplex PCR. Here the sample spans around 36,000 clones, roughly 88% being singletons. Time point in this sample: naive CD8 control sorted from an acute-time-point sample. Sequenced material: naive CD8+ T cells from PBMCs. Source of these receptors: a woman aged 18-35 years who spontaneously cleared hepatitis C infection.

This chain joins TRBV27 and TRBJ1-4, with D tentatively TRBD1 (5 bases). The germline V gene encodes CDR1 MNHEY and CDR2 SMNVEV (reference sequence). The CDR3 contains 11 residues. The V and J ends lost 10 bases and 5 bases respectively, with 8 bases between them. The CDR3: CATWDNEKLFF. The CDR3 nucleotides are TGTGCCACATGGGACAATGAAAAACTGTTTTTT. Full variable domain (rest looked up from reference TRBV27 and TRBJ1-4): EAQVTQNPRYLITVTGKKLTVTCSQNMNHEYMSWYRQDPGLGLRQIYYSMNVEVTDKGDVPEGYKVSRKEKRNFPLILESPSPNQTSLYFCATWDNEKLFFGSGTQLSVL.

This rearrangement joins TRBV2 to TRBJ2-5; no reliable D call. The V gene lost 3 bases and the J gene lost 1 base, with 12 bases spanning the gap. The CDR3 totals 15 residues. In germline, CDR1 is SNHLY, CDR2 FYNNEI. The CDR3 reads CASSDPRLFQETQYF. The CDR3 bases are TGTGCCAGCAGTGACCCTAGGCTCTTCCAAGAGACCCAGTACTTC. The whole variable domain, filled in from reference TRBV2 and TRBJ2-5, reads EPEVTQTPSHQVTQMGQEVILRCVPISNHLYFYWYRQILGQKVEFLVSFYNNEISEKSEIFDDQFSVERPDGSNFTLKIRSTKLEDSAMYFCASSDPRLFQETQYFGPGTRLLVL.

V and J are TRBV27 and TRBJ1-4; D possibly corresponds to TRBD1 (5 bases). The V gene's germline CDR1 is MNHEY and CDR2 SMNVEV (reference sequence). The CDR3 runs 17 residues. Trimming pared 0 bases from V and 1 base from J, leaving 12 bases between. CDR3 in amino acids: CASSLSIQRGTNEKLFF. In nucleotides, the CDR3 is TGTGCCAGCAGTTTATCGATCCAGAGGGGAACTAATGAAAAACTGTTTTTT.

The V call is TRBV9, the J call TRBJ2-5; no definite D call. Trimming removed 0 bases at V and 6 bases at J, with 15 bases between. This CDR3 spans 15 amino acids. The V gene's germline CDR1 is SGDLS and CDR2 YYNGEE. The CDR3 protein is CASSVDAGETKTQYF. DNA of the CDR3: TGTGCCAGCAGCGTAGATGCAGGAGAGACGAAGACCCAGTACTTC. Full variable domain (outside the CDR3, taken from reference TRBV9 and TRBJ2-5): DSGVTQTPKHLITATGQRVTLRCSPRSGDLSVYWYQQSLDQGLQFLIQYYNGEERAKGNILERFSAQQFPDLHSELNLSSLELGDSALYFCASSVDAGETKTQYFGPGTRLLVL.

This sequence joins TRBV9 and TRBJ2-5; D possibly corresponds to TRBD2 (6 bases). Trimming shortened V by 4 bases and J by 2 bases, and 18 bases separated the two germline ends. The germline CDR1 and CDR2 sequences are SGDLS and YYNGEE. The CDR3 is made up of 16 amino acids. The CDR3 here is CASSPAGTPYQETQYF. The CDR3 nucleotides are TGTGCCAGCAGCCCCGCCGGGACTCCTTATCAAGAGACCCAGTACTTC.